These 21 T cell receptor beta chains came from one sample sequenced in a study of cytomegalovirus exposure and HLA in healthy donors. Amplification used 60 Vbeta primers and 13 Jbeta primers. Assay: immunoSEQ multiplex PCR; the TCRdb copy retains only in-frame clones and omits some. This table holds 100,000 to 150,000 clones, around 76% found once. Sequenced material: PBMCs. Receptor source: a male donor in good health and CMV-seronegative.

This sequence joins TRBV7-3 and TRBJ2-5; 9 bases are a match to TRBD1. Germline lookup yields CDR1 SGHTA and CDR2 FQGTGA. After removal of 8 bases from V and 5 bases from J, the junction contained 6 bases not matched to a gene. The CDR3 spans 13 residues. The DNA of the CDR3 is TGTGCCAGCGGGGCGGGGACAGGGGAGACCCAGTACTTC. This sequence encodes CASGAGTGETQYF.

The chain couples TRBV7-3 to TRBJ2-1; 8 bases align to TRBD2. CDR3 size: 12 residues. Trimming removed 4 bases from V and 10 bases from J; junction bases left unmatched: 3. Germline lookup yields CDR1 SGHTA and CDR2 FQGTGA. CDR3 coding DNA: TGTGCCAGCAGCTCCCGGGGGGGCGAGCAGTTCTTC. Translating it yields CASSSRGGEQFF.

This clone appeared a few times. The chain employs TRBV7-2 and TRBJ2-3, with TRBD2 as a possible D gene (5 bases). Germline V CDR1 and CDR2: SGHTA, FQGNSA. Deletions cut 5 bases from V and 5 bases from J, with 11 bases between. The CDR3 is 13 residues long. CDR3 loop: CASSKGRGDTQYF. The CDR3 region has the DNA TGTGCCAGCAGCAAAGGACGGGGAGATACGCAGTATTTT.

This chain links TRBV14 with TRBJ2-7; TRBD1 is a possible D gene (5 bases). Germline V lookup: CDR1 SGHDN, CDR2 FVKESK. Trimming took 4 bases from V and 5 from J, leaving 12 bases between them. This CDR3 is 13 amino acids long. CDR3: CASSRRRGNEQYF. In DNA form, the CDR3 reads TGTGCCAGCAGCCGAAGAAGGGGTAACGAGCAGTACTTC.

The CDR3 is CASSISGTSSEQYF. The DNA for the CDR3 is TGTGCCAGCAGCATCTCCGGGACTAGTAGCGAGCAGTACTTC. The rearrangement uses TRBV7-3 and TRBJ2-7; 8 positions match TRBD2. Germline CDR1 is SGHTA and CDR2 is FQGTGA. Losses at the gene ends were 5 bases for V and 6 bases for J; bases not matched to a gene: 9. The CDR3 totals 14 residues. The full variable domain, completed using reference TRBV7-3 and TRBJ2-7, is GAGVSQTPSNKVTEKGKYVELRCDPISGHTALYWYRQSLGQGPEFLIYFQGTGAADDSGLPNDRFFAVRPEGSVSTLKIQRTERGDSAVYLCASSISGTSSEQYFGPGTRLTVT.

This chain links TRBV7-9 with TRBJ1-1, with a possible D match to TRBD1 (5 bases). Per the germline V gene, CDR1 is SEHNR and CDR2 is FQNEAQ (reference sequence). There are 13 residues in the CDR3. V was trimmed by 1 base and J by 8 bases, leaving 11 bases between them. Written as DNA, the CDR3 is TGTGCCAGCAGCTTAGTTGGGGCAACCGAAGCTTTCTTT. Translated, it gives CASSLVGATEAFF.

The V and J genes are TRBV7-9 and TRBJ2-7; D is possibly TRBD1 (6 bases). V was cut by 3 bases and J by 0 bases, with 15 bases left in between. CDR3 length: 16 residues. Germline V gives CDR1 SEHNR, CDR2 FQNEAQ (reference sequence). The CDR3 DNA follows: TGTGCCAGCAGCTTCGGACAGAAAGCCTTCTCCTACGAGCAGTACTTC. This sequence encodes CASSFGQKAFSYEQYF.

Concerning this clone: The junction departs from germline at one end; a sequencing error may be responsible. The rearrangement joins TRBV7-9 to TRBJ2-5; D gene unclear. The V gene's germline CDR1 is SEHNR and CDR2 FQNEAQ (reference sequence). The CDR3 loop spans 13 amino acids. The DNA of the CDR3 is TGTTCCAGCAGCTTAGTATCTCCCGAGACCCAGTACTTC. This gives the protein CSSSLVSPETQYF.

The V and J genes are TRBV19 and TRBJ2-1; D is ambiguous. CDR1 and CDR2 from the germline V gene are LNHDA and SQIVND (reference sequence). The CDR3 spans 13 residues. Trimming took 3 bases from V and 4 from J, leaving 7 bases between them. The CDR3 loop is CASSMGRYNEQFF. The CDR3 DNA is TGTGCCAGTAGTATGGGCAGATACAATGAGCAGTTCTTC.

The rearrangement links TRBV5-1 to TRBJ2-7; D remains ambiguous. CDR1 SGHRS and CDR2 YFSETQ come from the germline V gene. The V end was cut by 3 bases, the J end by 6 bases, with 22 bases between. The CDR3 has 16 amino acids. The CDR3 region is CASSWPPGPSLPEQYF. DNA for the CDR3: TGCGCCAGCAGCTGGCCCCCGGGTCCCTCTCTTCCCGAGCAGTACTTC.

The gene calls are TRBV5-1 and TRBJ2-1, with 9 bases matching TRBD1. V lost 6 bases to trimming and J lost 2 bases; unmatched junction nucleotides: 3. This CDR3 contains 14 residues. The V gene's germline CDR1 is SGHRS and CDR2 YFSETQ. CDR3 sequence (DNA): TGCGCCAGCACGACAGGGGGGACCTACAATGAGCAGTTCTTC. It specifies CASTTGGTYNEQFF.

The chain carries TRBV10-3 and TRBJ2-7, with 7 nucleotides matching TRBD2. The CDR3 contains 13 residues. CDR1 is ENHRY and CDR2 is SYGVKD in the germline V gene. The junction had 12 bases not matched to a gene; V was cut back by 11 bases and J by 5 bases. The CDR3 protein is CALAGGVDDEQYF. The CDR3, as DNA: TGTGCCCTCGCTGGGGGGGTCGACGACGAGCAGTACTTC.

The chain carries TRBV27 and TRBJ1-2, with 9 bases fitting TRBD1. J was trimmed by 4 bases and V by 5 bases; bases with no gene match: 11. The CDR3 extends over 16 amino acids. In germline, CDR1 is MNHEY, CDR2 SMNVEV (reference sequence). The CDR3 is CASSHNPGQGTYGYTF. DNA of the CDR3: TGTGCCAGCAGTCATAACCCGGGACAGGGCACCTATGGCTACACCTTC.

This rearrangement joins TRBV2 to TRBJ2-1, with 9 bases identical to TRBD2. Per the germline V gene, CDR1 is SNHLY and CDR2 is FYNNEI. The CDR3 extends over 14 amino acids. V shed 6 bases, J shed 4 bases, and the junction held 4 bases outside the gene matches. The CDR3 region is CASRGSGSYNEQFF. The CDR3 DNA reads TGTGCCAGCAGGGGTAGCGGGAGTTACAATGAGCAGTTCTTC.

A single count supports this clone. This rearrangement joins TRBV27 to TRBJ2-7, with TRBD1 matching over 8 bases. The CDR3 is 19 residues long. The trim removed 0 bases at V and 2 bases at J, leaving 15 bases unmatched. Germline V gene sequence: CDR1 MNHEY, CDR2 SMNVEV (reference sequence). This CDR3 reads CASSLSELKPGQAAYEQYF. CDR3 DNA sequence: TGTGCCAGCAGTTTATCGGAACTTAAGCCGGGACAGGCCGCCTACGAGCAGTACTTC.

On this clone: Compared with germline, one end of the junction differs, possibly owing to a read error. The chain links TRBV7-7 to TRBJ2-5; 9 bases are a match to TRBD1. CDR3 length: 15 amino acids. Germline V gene data show CDR1 as SSHAT and CDR2 as FNYEAQ (reference sequence). The CDR3 DNA sequence: TGTGCTAGCAGCCTACAGGGGGCATCCCAAGAGACCCAGTACTTC. Protein product: CASSLQGASQETQYF.

J is TRBJ2-5 and V is TRBV7-8; the D is unclear. Germline V lookup: CDR1 SGHVS, CDR2 FQNEAQ. The CDR3 spans 15 residues. V was pared by 2 bases and J by 5 bases, with 15 bases between. CDR3 sequence: CASSLKWAGRETQYF. In DNA, the CDR3 is TGTGCCAGCAGCTTAAAGTGGGCAGGAAGGGAGACCCAGTACTTC.

The chain has TRBV29-1 and TRBJ1-3; the D is unclear. The V and J ends lost 6 bases and 3 bases respectively, with 12 bases between them. Germline CDR1 is SQVTM and CDR2 is ANQGSEA. The CDR3 sequence is 13 residues long. CDR3 region: CSVAGVYGNTIYF. CDR3 bases: TGCAGCGTCGCGGGAGTATATGGAAACACCATATATTTT.

V usage is TRBV6-5 and J usage is TRBJ2-2, with 7 bases lining up with TRBD1. V was clipped by 6 bases and J by 3 bases; unmatched bases: 4. CDR1 and CDR2 (germline): MNHEY, SVGAGI. The CDR3 is 14 amino acids. The CDR3 nucleotides read TGTGCCAGCAGGACAGGGCGGGACACCGGGGAGCTGTTTTTT. It translates to CASRTGRDTGELFF.

The genes are TRBV7-9 and TRBJ2-2, with 9 nucleotides matching TRBD2. The CDR3 length is 15 residues. Unmatched junction bases numbered 5, after V lost 3 bases and J lost 6 bases. Germline lookup yields CDR1 SEHNR and CDR2 FQNEAQ (reference sequence). The CDR3 protein is CASSFEAGGSGELFF. The DNA of the CDR3 is TGTGCCAGCAGCTTTGAAGCGGGAGGTTCCGGGGAGCTGTTTTTT.

V and J are TRBV30 and TRBJ1-5, with D maybe TRBD1 (5 bases). Trimming left V 5 bases short and J 7 bases short, with 21 bases between. Germline CDR1 reads GTSNPN; CDR2 reads SVGIG (reference sequence). This CDR3 contains 15 residues. The CDR3 reads CAWSLGGEGVQPQHF. CDR3 coding DNA: TGTGCCTGGTCCTTGGGGGGAGAGGGAGTACAGCCCCAGCATTTT.